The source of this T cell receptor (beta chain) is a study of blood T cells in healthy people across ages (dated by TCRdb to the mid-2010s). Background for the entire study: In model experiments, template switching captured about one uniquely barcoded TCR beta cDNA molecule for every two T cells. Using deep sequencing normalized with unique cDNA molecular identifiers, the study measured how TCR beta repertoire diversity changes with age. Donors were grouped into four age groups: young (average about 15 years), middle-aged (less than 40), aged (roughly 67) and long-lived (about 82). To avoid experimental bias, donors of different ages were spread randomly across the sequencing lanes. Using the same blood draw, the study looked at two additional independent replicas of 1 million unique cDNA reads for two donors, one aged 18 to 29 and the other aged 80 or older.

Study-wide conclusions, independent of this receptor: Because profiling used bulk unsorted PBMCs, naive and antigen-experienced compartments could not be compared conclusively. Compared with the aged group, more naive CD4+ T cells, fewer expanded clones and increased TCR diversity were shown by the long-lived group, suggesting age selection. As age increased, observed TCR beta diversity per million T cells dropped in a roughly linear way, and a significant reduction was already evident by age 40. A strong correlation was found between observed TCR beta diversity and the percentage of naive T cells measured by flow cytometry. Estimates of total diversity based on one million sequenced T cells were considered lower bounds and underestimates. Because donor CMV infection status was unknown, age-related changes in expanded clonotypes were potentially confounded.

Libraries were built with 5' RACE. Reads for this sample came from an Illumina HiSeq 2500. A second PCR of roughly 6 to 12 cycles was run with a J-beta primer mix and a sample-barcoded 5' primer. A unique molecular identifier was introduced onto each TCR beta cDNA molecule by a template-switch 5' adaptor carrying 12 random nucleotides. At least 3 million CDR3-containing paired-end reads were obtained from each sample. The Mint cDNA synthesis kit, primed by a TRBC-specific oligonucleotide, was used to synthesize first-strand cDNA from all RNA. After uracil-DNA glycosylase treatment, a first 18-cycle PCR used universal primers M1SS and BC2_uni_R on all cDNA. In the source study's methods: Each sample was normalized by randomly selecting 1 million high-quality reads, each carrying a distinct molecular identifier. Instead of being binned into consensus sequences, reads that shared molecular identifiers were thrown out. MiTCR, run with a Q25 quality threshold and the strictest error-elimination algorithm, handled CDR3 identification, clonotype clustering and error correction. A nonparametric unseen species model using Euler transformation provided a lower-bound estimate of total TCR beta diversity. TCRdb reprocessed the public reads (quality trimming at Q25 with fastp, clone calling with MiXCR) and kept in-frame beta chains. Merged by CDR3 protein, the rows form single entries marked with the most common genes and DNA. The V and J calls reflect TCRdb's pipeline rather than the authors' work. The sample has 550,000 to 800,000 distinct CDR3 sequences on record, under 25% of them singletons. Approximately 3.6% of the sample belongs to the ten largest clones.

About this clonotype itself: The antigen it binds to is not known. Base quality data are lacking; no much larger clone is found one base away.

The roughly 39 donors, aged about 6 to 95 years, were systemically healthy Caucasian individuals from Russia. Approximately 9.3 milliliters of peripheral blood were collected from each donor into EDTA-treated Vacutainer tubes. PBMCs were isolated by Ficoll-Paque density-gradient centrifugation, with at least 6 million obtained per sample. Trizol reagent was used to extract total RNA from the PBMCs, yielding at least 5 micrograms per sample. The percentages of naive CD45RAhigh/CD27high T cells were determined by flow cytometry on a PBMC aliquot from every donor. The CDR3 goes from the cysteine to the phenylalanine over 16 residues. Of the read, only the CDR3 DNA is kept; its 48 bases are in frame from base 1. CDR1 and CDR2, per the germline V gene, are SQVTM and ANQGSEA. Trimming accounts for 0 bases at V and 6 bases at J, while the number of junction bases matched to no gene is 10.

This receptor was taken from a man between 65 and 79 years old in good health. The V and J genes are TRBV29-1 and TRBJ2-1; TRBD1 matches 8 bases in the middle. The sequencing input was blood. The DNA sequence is TGCAGCGTTGAAGATTACCCGGGACAGGAGGGCAATGAGCAGTTCTTC. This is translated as CSVEDYPGQEGNEQFF.